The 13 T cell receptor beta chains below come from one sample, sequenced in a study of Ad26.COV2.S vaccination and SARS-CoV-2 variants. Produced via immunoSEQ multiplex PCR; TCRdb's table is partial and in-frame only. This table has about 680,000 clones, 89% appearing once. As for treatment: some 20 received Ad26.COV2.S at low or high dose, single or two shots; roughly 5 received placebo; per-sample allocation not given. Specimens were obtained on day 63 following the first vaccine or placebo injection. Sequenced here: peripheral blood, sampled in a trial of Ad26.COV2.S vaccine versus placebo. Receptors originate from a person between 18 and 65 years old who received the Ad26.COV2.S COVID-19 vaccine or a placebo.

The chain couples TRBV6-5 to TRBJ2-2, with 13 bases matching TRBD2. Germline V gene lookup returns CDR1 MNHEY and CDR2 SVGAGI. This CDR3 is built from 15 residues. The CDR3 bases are TGTGCGTCAAGGGGGACTAGCGGGATACACTGGGAGCTGTTTTTT. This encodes CASRGTSGIHWELFF.

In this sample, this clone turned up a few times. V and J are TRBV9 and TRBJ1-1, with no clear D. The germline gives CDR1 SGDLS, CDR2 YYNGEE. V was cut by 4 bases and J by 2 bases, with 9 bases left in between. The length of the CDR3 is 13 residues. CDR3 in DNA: TGTGCCAGCAGCCGACAAGTTAACACTGAAGCTTTCTTT. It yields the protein CASSRQVNTEAFF.

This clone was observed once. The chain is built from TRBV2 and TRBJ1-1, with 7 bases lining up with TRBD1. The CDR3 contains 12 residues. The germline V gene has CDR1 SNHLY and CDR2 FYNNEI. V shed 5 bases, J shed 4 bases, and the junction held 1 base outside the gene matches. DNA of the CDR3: TGTGCCAGCAGTTCAGGGGGCACTGAAGCTTTCTTT. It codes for CASSSGGTEAFF.

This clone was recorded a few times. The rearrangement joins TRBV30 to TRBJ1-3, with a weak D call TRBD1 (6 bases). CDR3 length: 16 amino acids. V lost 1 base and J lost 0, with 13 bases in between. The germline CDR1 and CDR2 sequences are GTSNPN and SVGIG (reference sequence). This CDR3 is CAWSDPTGNSGNTIYF. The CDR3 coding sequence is TGTGCCTGGAGTGACCCGACAGGCAACTCTGGAAACACCATATATTTT.

CDR3: CASSSTDRGTVGNTIYF. CDR3 coding DNA: TGTGCCAGCAGCTCGACGGACAGGGGGACGGTTGGAAACACCATATATTTT. This chain joins TRBV7-9 and TRBJ1-3, with 10 bases lining up with TRBD1. The CDR3 is 17 residues long. The germline gives CDR1 SEHNR, CDR2 FQNEAQ (reference sequence). V trimming: 4 bases; J trimming: 3 bases; junction bases outside the gene matches: 9.

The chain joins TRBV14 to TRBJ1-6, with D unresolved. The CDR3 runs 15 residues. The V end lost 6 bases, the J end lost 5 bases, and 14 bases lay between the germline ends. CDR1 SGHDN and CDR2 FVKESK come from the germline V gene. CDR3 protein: CASSLLDTDNSPLHF. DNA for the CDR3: TGTGCCAGCAGTCTCTTGGATACAGATAATTCACCCCTCCACTTT.

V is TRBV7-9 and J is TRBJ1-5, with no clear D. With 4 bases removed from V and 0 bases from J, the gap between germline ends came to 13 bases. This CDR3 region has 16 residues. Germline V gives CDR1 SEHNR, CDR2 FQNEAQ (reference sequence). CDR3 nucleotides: TGTGCCAGCAGCTCCTCGGCAGGTACTAGCAATCAGCCCCAGCATTTT. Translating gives CASSSSAGTSNQPQHF. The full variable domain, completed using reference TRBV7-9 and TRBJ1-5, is DTGVSQNPRHKITKRGQNVTFRCDPISEHNRLYWYRQTLGQGPEFLTYFQNEAQLEKSRLLSDRFSAERPKGSFSTLEIQRTEQGDSAMYLCASSSSAGTSNQPQHFGDGTRLSIL.

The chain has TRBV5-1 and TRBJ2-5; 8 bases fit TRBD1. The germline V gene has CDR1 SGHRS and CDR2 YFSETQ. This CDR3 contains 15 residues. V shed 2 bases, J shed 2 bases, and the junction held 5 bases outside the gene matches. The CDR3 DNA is TGCGCCAGCAGCTTCCCCGGACAGGGTCAAGAGACCCAGTACTTC. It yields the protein CASSFPGQGQETQYF.

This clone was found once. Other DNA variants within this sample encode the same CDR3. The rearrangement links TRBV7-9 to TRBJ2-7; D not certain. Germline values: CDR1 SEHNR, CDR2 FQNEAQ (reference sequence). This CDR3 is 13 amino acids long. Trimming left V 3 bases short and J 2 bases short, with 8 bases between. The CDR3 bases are TGTGCCAGCAGCTTTGCCGGAGCCTACGAGCAGTACTTC. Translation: CASSFAGAYEQYF.

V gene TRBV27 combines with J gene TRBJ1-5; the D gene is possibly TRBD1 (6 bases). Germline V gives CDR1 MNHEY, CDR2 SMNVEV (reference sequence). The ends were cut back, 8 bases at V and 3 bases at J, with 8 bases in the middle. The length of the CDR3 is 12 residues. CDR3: CASGGLNQPQHF. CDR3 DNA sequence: TGTGCCAGCGGGGGCCTCAATCAGCCCCAGCATTTT.

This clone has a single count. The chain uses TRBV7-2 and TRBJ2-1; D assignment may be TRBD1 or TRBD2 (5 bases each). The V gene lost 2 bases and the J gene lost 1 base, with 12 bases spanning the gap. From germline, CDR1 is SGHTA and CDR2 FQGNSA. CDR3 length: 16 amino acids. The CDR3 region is CASSLMGRGSYNEQFF. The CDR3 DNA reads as TGTGCCAGCAGCTTAATGGGACGCGGATCCTACAATGAGCAGTTCTTC.

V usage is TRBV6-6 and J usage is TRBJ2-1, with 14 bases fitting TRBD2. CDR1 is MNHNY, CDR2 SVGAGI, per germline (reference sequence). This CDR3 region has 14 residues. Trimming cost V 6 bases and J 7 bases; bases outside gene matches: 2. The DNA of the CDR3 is TGTGCCAGCAGGACTAGCGGGGGGGAAAATGAGCAGTTCTTC. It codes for CASRTSGGENEQFF.

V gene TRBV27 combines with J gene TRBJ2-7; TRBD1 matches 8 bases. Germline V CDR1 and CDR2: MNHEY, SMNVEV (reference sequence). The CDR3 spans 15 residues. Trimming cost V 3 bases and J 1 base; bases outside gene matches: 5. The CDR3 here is CASSFDRGPSYEQYF. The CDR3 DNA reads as TGTGCCAGCAGTTTTGACAGGGGTCCTTCCTACGAGCAGTACTTC.